Each of the 31 T cell receptor beta chains below was sequenced from the same sample in a study of blood T cell repertoires in COVID-19 (dated by TCRdb to 2018 to 2020). Library preparation was by the immunoSEQ multiplex PCR assay. The table was pulled from immuneACCESS by TCRdb, which kept in-frame rearrangements only. Such tables lose some clones; where checked, under half of the loss comes from unresolved V genes, and the rest has no known cause. The sample table shows around 380,000 clones, and around 87% are seen once. The ten most abundant clones make up approximately 1.3% of the sample. Sequencing used PBMCs or T cells enriched from blood (not recorded which). All receptors come from a man in his thirties or forties who had recovered from COVID-19.

This clone was seen only once. The chain links TRBV18 to TRBJ2-5, with 7 bases identical to TRBD2. V shed 6 bases and J 0 bases; nucleotides not matched to a gene: 1. Germline V lookup: CDR1 KGHSH, CDR2 LQKENI. The CDR3 has 13 amino acids. In DNA form, the CDR3 reads TGTGCCAGCTCCGGGACTAACCAAGAGACCCAGTACTTC. Translation: CASSGTNQETQYF.

This sequence joins TRBV7-2 and TRBJ2-5, with 10 nucleotides matching TRBD1. With V trimmed by 5 bases and J by 2 bases, 14 bases remained unmatched. The CDR3 runs 18 residues. Germline V gene lookup returns CDR1 SGHTA and CDR2 FQGNSA. This CDR3 reads CASSKIIGGTGAQETQYF. In nucleotides, the CDR3 is TGTGCCAGCAGCAAGATAATAGGCGGGACAGGGGCTCAAGAGACCCAGTACTTC. Drawing the rest from reference TRBV7-2 and TRBJ2-5, the complete variable domain is GAGVSQSPSNKVTEKGKDVELRCDPISGHTALYWYRQSLGQGLEFLIYFQGNSAPDKSGLPSDRFSAERTGGSVSTLTIQRTQQEDSAVYLCASSKIIGGTGAQETQYFGPGTRLLVL.

The chain carries TRBV5-4 and TRBJ2-7, with 12 positions matching TRBD1. Trimming at V came to 4 bases and at J to 3 bases, leaving 5 bases not matched to a gene. CDR3 length: 15 residues. Germline CDR1 is SGHNT and CDR2 is YYREEE (reference sequence). The CDR3 sequence is CASSRGQGASYEQYF. For the CDR3, the DNA is TGTGCCAGCAGCAGGGGACAGGGGGCCAGCTACGAGCAGTACTTC.

The rearrangement uses TRBV15 and TRBJ1-3, with a weak D call TRBD1 (6 bases). Germline-derived CDR1 and CDR2 are LNHNV and YYDKDF (reference sequence). The CDR3 is made up of 15 amino acids. V was clipped by 1 base and J by 4 bases, with 11 bases between them. CDR3 DNA sequence: TGTGCCACCAGCAGAGGTAAAGGACAGGGAAACACCATATATTTT. Translating gives CATSRGKGQGNTIYF.

V is TRBV6-5 and J is TRBJ2-7; TRBD1 agrees at 7 bases. V lost 1 base and J lost 4; bases outside the gene matches: 7. Per germline, CDR1 MNHEY and CDR2 SVGAGI. This CDR3 contains 15 residues. This CDR3 reads CASSYLRQGQYEQYF. DNA for the CDR3: TGTGCCAGCAGTTACTTAAGACAGGGACAGTACGAGCAGTACTTC.

The CDR3 bases are TGCGCCAGCAGCCAAGAGAGTTGGTACACTTGGGGGGGCACTGAAGCTTTCTTT. It translates to CASSQESWYTWGGTEAFF. J is TRBJ1-1 and V is TRBV4-1, with TRBD1 as a possible D gene (5 bases). The CDR3 runs to 18 residues. The V and J ends lost 0 bases and 4 bases respectively, with 21 bases between them. CDR1 and CDR2 from the germline V gene are MGHRA and YSYEKL.

V gene TRBV6-5 combines with J gene TRBJ1-2; D is ambiguous. This CDR3 contains 13 residues. Trimming took off 0 bases at V and 5 bases at J, with 7 bases between the two ends. Germline assignment: CDR1 MNHEY and CDR2 SVGAGI. The CDR3 loop reads CASSYSDSYGYTF. The CDR3 DNA is TGTGCCAGCAGTTACTCGGACTCGTATGGCTACACCTTC.

The chain links TRBV5-1 to TRBJ2-2; a weak D match, TRBD2 (6 bases). Germline values: CDR1 SGHRS, CDR2 YFSETQ. This CDR3 has 15 residues. Deletions cut 0 bases from V and 7 bases from J, with 13 bases between. The DNA for the CDR3 is TGCGCCAGCAGCTTGGGCAGGGAGGTGATCGGGGAGCTGTTTTTT. Protein: CASSLGREVIGELFF.

The chain joins TRBV7-2 to TRBJ2-7; D might be TRBD2 (7 bases). Trimming took 1 base from V and 5 from J, leaving 18 bases between them. Germline V gene sequence: CDR1 SGHTA, CDR2 FQGNSA. There are 16 residues in the CDR3. The DNA for the CDR3 is TGTGCCAGCAGCTTAGAGGAGTTCCGGGGGGCACACGAGCAGTACTTC. Residues: CASSLEEFRGAHEQYF.

The CDR3 DNA reads as TGTGCCATCAGTGAGCACGCACAGGGCGGTGGAAACACCATATATTTT. Translating it yields CAISEHAQGGGNTIYF. J is TRBJ1-3 and V is TRBV10-3, with D maybe TRBD1 (6 bases). V lost 2 bases and J lost 3, with 14 bases in between. The CDR3 totals 16 residues. Germline V gene data show CDR1 as ENHRY and CDR2 as SYGVKD.

This chain uses TRBV2 with TRBJ1-2; 8 positions match TRBD1. The CDR3 loop spans 16 amino acids. With V trimmed by 6 bases and J by 4 bases, 13 bases remained unmatched. From germline, CDR1 is SNHLY and CDR2 FYNNEI. Here the CDR3 reads CASSRPGQARSYGYTF. The CDR3 nucleotides are TGTGCCAGCAGCAGACCGGGACAGGCGAGGAGCTATGGCTACACCTTC.

This chain links TRBV5-1 with TRBJ1-2, with D maybe TRBD1 (6 bases). The ends were cut back, 0 bases at V and 8 bases at J, with 14 bases in the middle. Germline values: CDR1 SGHRS, CDR2 YFSETQ. The CDR3 runs 14 residues. CDR3 sequence reads: CASSLALRGRGYTF. Written as DNA, the CDR3 is TGCGCCAGCAGCTTGGCCCTCAGGGGTCGAGGCTACACCTTC.

The chain combines TRBV3-1 (or the pseudogene TRBV3-2) with TRBJ1-2; D gene ambiguous. The germline V gene has CDR1 LGHDT and CDR2 YNNKEL (reference sequence). V was cut by 0 bases and J by 6 bases, with 14 bases left in between. CDR3 length equals 15 residues. CDR3 protein: CASSQETTMSNGYTF. The CDR3 DNA follows: TGTGCCAGCAGCCAAGAGACCACTATGTCGAATGGCTACACCTTC.

CDR3 amino acids: CSVGTSGETQYF. CDR3 sequence (DNA): TGCAGCGTTGGGACAAGCGGGGAGACCCAGTACTTC. The chain joins TRBV29-1 to TRBJ2-5, with D perhaps TRBD2 (6 bases). V was shortened by 4 bases and J by 5 bases, with 11 bases between the two germline ends. There are 12 residues in the CDR3. Germline assignment: CDR1 SQVTM and CDR2 ANQGSEA. The entire variable domain, with the rest obtained from reference TRBV29-1 and TRBJ2-5, is as follows: SAVISQKPSRDICQRGTSLTIQCQVDSQVTMMFWYRQQPGQSLTLIATANQGSEATYESGFVIDKFPISRPNLTFSTLTVSNMSPEDSSIYLCSVGTSGETQYFGPGTRLLVL.

The V call is TRBV7-2, the J call TRBJ1-5, with D perhaps TRBD1 (6 bases). The CDR3 consists of 15 residues. Trimming removed 5 bases from V and 4 bases from J, with 15 bases in between. The germline CDR1 and CDR2 sequences are SGHTA and FQGNSA. The CDR3 loop is CASSHLADSNQPQHF. CDR3 coding DNA: TGTGCCAGCAGCCACCTAGCGGACAGTAATCAGCCCCAGCATTTT.

This clone showed up just once. The chain employs TRBV5-1 and TRBJ2-1; 7 bases fit TRBD2. This CDR3 comprises 18 residues. Trimming removed 3 bases from V and 0 bases from J; junction bases left unmatched: 12. Per germline, CDR1 SGHRS and CDR2 YFSETQ. The CDR3 loop is CASSWPPLAESSYNEQFF. CDR3 sequence (DNA): TGCGCCAGCAGCTGGCCCCCGCTAGCGGAGAGCTCCTACAATGAGCAGTTCTTC.

This chain uses TRBV20-1 with TRBJ1-1; D remains ambiguous. Germline values: CDR1 DFQATT, CDR2 SNEGSKA (reference sequence). The CDR3 contains 11 residues. Trimming took 5 bases from V and 13 from J, leaving 17 bases between them. The CDR3 DNA reads TGCAGTGCTGCGCGGCCCGGGAATGGTTTCTTT. This codes for CSAARPGNGFF.

The rearrangement joins TRBV19 to TRBJ2-3, with 7 bases matching TRBD1. V lost 6 bases and J lost 7; bases outside the gene matches: 10. The CDR3 extends over 14 amino acids. Germline V gene sequence: CDR1 LNHDA, CDR2 SQIVND (reference sequence). CDR3 DNA sequence: TGTGCCAGTAGCAGCAACACAGGGGTTTATACGCAGTATTTT. Translated: CASSSNTGVYTQYF. The whole variable domain, remainder taken from reference TRBV19 and TRBJ2-3, is DGGITQSPKYLFRKEGQNVTLSCEQNLNHDAMYWYRQDPGQGLRLIYYSQIVNDFQKGDIAEGYSVSREKKESFPLTVTSAQKNPTAFYLCASSSNTGVYTQYFGPGTRLTVL.

This clone has a handful of counts. The V gene is TRBV29-1, the J gene TRBJ1-5; D is perhaps TRBD1 (6 bases). The CDR3 is 13 amino acids. With 6 bases removed from V and 6 bases from J, the gap between germline ends came to 15 bases. Germline CDR1 is SQVTM and CDR2 is ANQGSEA. Written as DNA, the CDR3 is TGCAGCGTCTCCGGGGGGGGCAGTCAGCCCCAGCATTTT. Its translation is CSVSGGGSQPQHF.

This clone was detected only a few times. The chain uses TRBV6-5 and TRBJ1-2; D is undetermined. CDR1 is MNHEY, CDR2 SVGAGI, per germline. Trimming removed 7 bases from V and 5 bases from J, with 20 bases in between. The CDR3 totals 15 residues. CDR3 sequence: CASNPGGPAVYGYTF. CDR3 in DNA: TGTGCCAGCAATCCTGGAGGGCCGGCCGTTTATGGCTACACCTTC.

The chain couples TRBV4-3 to TRBJ2-2; 12 bases are shared with TRBD2. Germline values: CDR1 LGHNA, CDR2 YSLEER. Trimming took 5 bases from V and 1 from J; bases not matched to a gene: 8. The CDR3 sequence is 18 residues long. CDR3 amino acids: CASSEVLAGGRNTGELFF. In DNA, the CDR3 is TGCGCCAGCAGCGAAGTGCTAGCGGGGGGGAGGAACACCGGGGAGCTGTTTTTT.

The chain combines TRBV6-5 with TRBJ1-1; D unclear. Germline V gene sequence: CDR1 MNHEY, CDR2 SVGAGI. The CDR3 spans 15 residues. V shed 2 bases and J shed 4 bases, with 14 bases lying between them. CDR3 region: CASSYGWQEATEAFF. For the CDR3, the DNA is TGTGCCAGCAGTTACGGCTGGCAGGAGGCCACTGAAGCTTTCTTT.

The gene calls are TRBV4-1 and TRBJ2-7; D is uncertain. Trimming stripped 3 bases from V and 3 bases from J, with 12 bases between. The germline V gene has CDR1 MGHRA and CDR2 YSYEKL. This CDR3 has 14 amino acids. The CDR3 bases are TGCGCCAGCAGCCATCCGGGTTTGGGCTACGAGCAGTACTTC. Protein sequence: CASSHPGLGYEQYF.

The chain carries TRBV9 and TRBJ1-6; 7 bases align to TRBD1. The CDR3 covers 15 residues. Germline V CDR1 and CDR2: SGDLS, YYNGEE. The V segment lost 3 bases and the J segment 7 bases; nucleotides outside the gene matches: 7. The CDR3 loop reads CASSEAGTANSPLHF. CDR3 bases: TGTGCCAGCAGCGAGGCCGGGACAGCCAATTCACCCCTCCACTTT.

The V and J genes are TRBV7-9 and TRBJ1-1; D ambiguous. CDR3 length: 13 residues. V was cut by 4 bases and J by 1 base, with 7 bases left in between. Germline assignment: CDR1 SEHNR and CDR2 FQNEAQ (reference sequence). The DNA of the CDR3 is TGTGCCAGCAGCTCGCGTGGGAACACTGAAGCTTTCTTT. This encodes CASSSRGNTEAFF. The full variable domain, rest sourced from reference TRBV7-9 and TRBJ1-1, is DTGVSQNPRHKITKRGQNVTFRCDPISEHNRLYWYRQTLGQGPEFLTYFQNEAQLEKSRLLSDRFSAERPKGSFSTLEIQRTEQGDSAMYLCASSSRGNTEAFFGQGTRLTVV.

This sequence joins TRBV7-2 and TRBJ2-1; a weak D match, TRBD2 (5 bases). V dropped 2 bases and J dropped 10 bases, with 15 bases sitting between them. Germline lookup yields CDR1 SGHTA and CDR2 FQGNSA. This CDR3 spans 14 amino acids. The CDR3 DNA reads TGTGCCAGCAGCTTAAGCGGCAGGTTAGGGGAGCAGTTCTTC. Protein product: CASSLSGRLGEQFF.

Regarding this clone: The same CDR3 also results from other DNA sequences found in this sample. The chain employs TRBV12-3 or TRBV12-4 and TRBJ1-4; D not certain. The CDR3 has 11 residues. Trimming took off 6 bases at V and 11 bases at J, with 10 bases between the two ends. The CDR3 region has the DNA TGTGCCAGCAGCCTGGCGGGGAAACTGTTTTTT. This encodes CASSLAGKLFF.

V is TRBV2 and J is TRBJ2-5; the D gene is possibly TRBD2 (7 bases). CDR3 length: 13 amino acids. Trimming pared 6 bases from V and 5 bases from J, leaving 13 bases between. In germline, CDR1 is SNHLY, CDR2 FYNNEI. The CDR3 coding sequence is TGTGCCAGCAGCGGGGGGCTAGGGGAGACCCAGTACTTC. Protein product: CASSGGLGETQYF.

This sequence joins TRBV18 and TRBJ1-1; TRBD1 matches 8 bases. CDR3 length: 16 residues. Trimming removed 3 bases from V and 6 bases from J; junction bases left unmatched: 12. Germline V gives CDR1 KGHSH, CDR2 LQKENI. The CDR3 is CASSPGGADRAAEAFF. Here the CDR3 DNA reads TGTGCCAGCTCACCGGGAGGCGCGGACAGGGCGGCTGAAGCTTTCTTT.

The gene calls are TRBV10-3 and TRBJ2-1; 8 bases are a match to TRBD2. Germline V CDR1 and CDR2: ENHRY, SYGVKD. Trimming cost V 8 bases and J 0 bases; bases outside gene matches: 15. This CDR3 is 18 amino acids long. For the CDR3, the DNA is TGTGCCATCGGGGAAAGGGCGGGGGGTTTTAGCTCCTACAATGAGCAGTTCTTC. It specifies CAIGERAGGFSSYNEQFF.

This clone was seen once. J is TRBJ1-2 and V is TRBV12-3 or TRBV12-4; TRBD1 is a possible D gene (6 bases). The ends were cut back, 6 bases at V and 7 bases at J, with 9 bases in the middle. The CDR3 has 11 residues. The CDR3 DNA is TGTGCCAGCAGCCCAGGGGCTGGCTACACCTTC. The encoded protein is CASSPGAGYTF.